Listed here are 32 T cell receptor beta chains from one sample, sequenced in a study of T cell responses to AZD1222 COVID-19 vaccine. Measured with immunoSEQ multiplex PCR; TCRdb has only the in-frame clones, and not every one. Of about 120,000 clones in the sample, roughly 92% were seen once. Sequenced material: peripheral blood, taken 28 days after the second AZD1222 dose. The receptors originated from an adult who received the AZD1222 COVID-19 vaccine.

The chain couples TRBV19 to TRBJ1-2; D remains unclear. The V gene's germline CDR1 is LNHDA and CDR2 SQIVND (reference sequence). Trimming cost V 6 bases and J 8 bases, with 16 bases left between them. The CDR3 loop spans 13 amino acids. CDR3 DNA sequence: TGTGCCAGTAGGACACCGGATTCGGGCGGCTACACCTTC. Protein sequence: CASRTPDSGGYTF.

This chain uses TRBV6-2 or TRBV6-3 with TRBJ1-5, with 7 bases that match TRBD1. The germline V gene has CDR1 MNHEY and CDR2 SVGEGT. Losses at the gene ends were 5 bases for V and 6 bases for J; bases not matched to a gene: 7. The CDR3 consists of 14 residues. The CDR3 sequence: CASSADRARQPQHF. CDR3 nucleotide sequence: TGTGCCAGCAGTGCAGACAGGGCCCGTCAGCCCCAGCATTTT.

The chain is built from TRBV30 and TRBJ1-6; TRBD1 agrees at 8 bases. The CDR3 has 14 residues. Looked up from germline, CDR1 is GTSNPN and CDR2 is SVGIG (reference sequence). V lost 3 bases, J lost 9 bases, and 7 bases stayed unmatched. CDR3 in DNA: TGTGCCTGGAGGTTAGGGACAGGACGTTCACCCCTCCACTTT. Its protein product is CAWRLGTGRSPLHF. The complete variable domain, with remaining parts taken from reference TRBV30 and TRBJ1-6, reads SQTIHQWPATLVQPVGSPLSLECTVEGTSNPNLYWYRQAAGRGLQLLFYSVGIGQISSEVPQNLSASRPQDRQFILSSKKLLLSDSGFYLCAWRLGTGRSPLHFGNGTRLTVT.

The chain combines TRBV2 with TRBJ1-5, with TRBD1 matching over 10 bases. Germline V gene sequence: CDR1 SNHLY, CDR2 FYNNEI. This CDR3 region has 15 residues. V dropped 4 bases and J dropped 3; count of bases not matched to a gene: 3. The chain's CDR3 is CASSGQGANNQPQHF. CDR3 in DNA: TGTGCCAGCAGTGGACAGGGGGCGAACAATCAGCCCCAGCATTTT. Variable domain in full (rest from reference TRBV2 and TRBJ1-5): EPEVTQTPSHQVTQMGQEVILRCVPISNHLYFYWYRQILGQKVEFLVSFYNNEISEKSEIFDDQFSVERPDGSNFTLKIRSTKLEDSAMYFCASSGQGANNQPQHFGDGTRLSIL.

The chain couples TRBV18 to TRBJ1-5; a weak D match, TRBD1 (6 bases). This CDR3 region has 16 residues. Germline V CDR1 and CDR2: KGHSH, LQKENI. The V end lost 5 bases, the J end lost 4 bases, and 18 bases lay between the germline ends. CDR3 DNA: TGTGCCAGCTCAGAGATACAGGGAGGGACTAATCAGCCCCAGCATTTT. Its protein is CASSEIQGGTNQPQHF. Full variable domain (missing parts from reference TRBV18 and TRBJ1-5): NAGVMQNPRHLVRRRGQEARLRCSPMKGHSHVYWYRQLPEEGLKFMVYLQKENIIDESGMPKERFSAEFPKEGPSILRIQQVVRGDSAAYFCASSEIQGGTNQPQHFGDGTRLSIL.

This clone was counted once. The rearrangement joins TRBV4-3 to TRBJ1-5; D unclear. Trimming left V 0 bases short and J 6 bases short, with 6 bases between. There are 13 residues in the CDR3. Germline V gives CDR1 LGHNA, CDR2 YSLEER. CDR3 sequence reads: CASSQDRVQPQHF. The CDR3, as DNA: TGCGCCAGCAGCCAAGATAGGGTTCAGCCCCAGCATTTT.

The chain joins TRBV5-5 to TRBJ2-7, with TRBD2 identical over 11 bases. J lost 2 bases, V lost 2 bases, and 3 bases had no gene match. The length of the CDR3 is 15 residues. Germline V gene lookup returns CDR1 SGHKS and CDR2 YYEKEE (reference sequence). The CDR3 here is CASSFTSGGAYEQYF. The CDR3, as DNA: TGTGCCAGCAGCTTTACTAGCGGGGGAGCCTACGAGCAGTACTTC.

The J gene is TRBJ1-4, the V gene TRBV6-5; tentative D call: TRBD1 (5 bases). With 0 bases removed from V and 8 bases from J, the gap between germline ends came to 13 bases. The CDR3 has 15 amino acids. Germline V gene lookup returns CDR1 MNHEY and CDR2 SVGAGI. CDR3 region: CASSYSGGEWEKLFF. CDR3 DNA sequence: TGTGCCAGCAGTTACTCGGGGGGAGAATGGGAAAAACTGTTTTTT.

The genes are TRBV5-6 and TRBJ2-7, with D perhaps TRBD2 (6 bases). CDR3 length: 13 residues. V was trimmed by 3 bases and J by 6 bases, leaving 13 bases between them. Germline V gene sequence: CDR1 SGHDT, CDR2 YYEEEE. The DNA of the CDR3 is TGTGCCAGCAGCTCGGGCGGAGGGGCCGAGCAGTACTTC. Residues: CASSSGGGAEQYF.

V gene TRBV5-1 combines with J gene TRBJ1-1, with D perhaps TRBD1 (5 bases). CDR1 is SGHRS and CDR2 is YFSETQ in the germline V gene. Trimming removed 3 bases at V and 7 bases at J, with 13 bases between. The CDR3 runs to 13 residues. CDR3 coding DNA: TGCGCCAGCAGCTCCCGGGACGGAAGTGAAGCTTTCTTT. Translation gives CASSSRDGSEAFF.

V is TRBV5-4 and J is TRBJ1-5; possibly TRBD1 for D (6 bases). The V end lost 4 bases, the J end lost 1 base, and 9 bases lay between the germline ends. Germline V gene data show CDR1 as SGHNT and CDR2 as YYREEE (reference sequence). The CDR3 runs to 14 residues. CDR3 sequence: CASSTGQSNQPQHF. In nucleotides, the CDR3 is TGTGCCAGCAGCACCGGACAGAGCAATCAGCCCCAGCATTTT.

The chain recombines TRBV7-8 with TRBJ1-6, with D possibly being TRBD1 (5 bases). The CDR3 spans 14 residues. Germline lookup yields CDR1 SGHVS and CDR2 FQNEAQ. V lost 5 bases to trimming and J lost 9 bases, with 14 bases between them. The DNA for the CDR3 is TGTGCCAGCAGCGGGACCCTCGGTCGTTCACCCCTCCACTTT. It translates to CASSGTLGRSPLHF.

V and J are TRBV6-1 and TRBJ2-2; D not certain. This CDR3 region has 15 residues. Trimming removed 1 base from V and 4 bases from J, with 10 bases in between. Per the germline V gene, CDR1 is MNHNS and CDR2 is SASEGT. CDR3 in amino acids: CASSEGRVRTGELFF. DNA for the CDR3: TGTGCCAGCAGTGAAGGCCGGGTTCGCACCGGGGAGCTGTTTTTT.

The V call is TRBV29-1, the J call TRBJ1-2, with TRBD1 matching over 11 bases. The CDR3 has 15 residues. Germline lookup yields CDR1 SQVTM and CDR2 ANQGSEA. The ends lost 3 bases at V and 4 bases at J; junction bases unmatched: 7. The CDR3 loop is CSVDVTGTGGYGYTF. In nucleotides, the CDR3 is TGCAGCGTTGACGTGACCGGGACAGGGGGCTATGGCTACACCTTC.

This clone occurred once. This chain connects TRBV29-1 to TRBJ1-2; TRBD1 aligns across 7 bases. The CDR3 totals 14 residues. CDR1 SQVTM and CDR2 ANQGSEA come from the germline V gene. Trimming at V came to 4 bases and at J to 2 bases, leaving 7 bases not matched to a gene. The DNA for the CDR3 is TGCAGCGTTGTGTCCCCAGGGGGAAACTATGGCTACACCTTC. Translating gives CSVVSPGGNYGYTF.

The chain is built from TRBV28 and TRBJ1-2; TRBD1 matches 7 bases. The CDR3 loop spans 13 amino acids. V trimming: 7 bases; J trimming: 4 bases; junction bases outside the gene matches: 6. Germline CDR1 reads MDHEN; CDR2 reads SYDVKM. CDR3 coding DNA: TGTGCCAGCAAAACCGGGACAGTCTATGGCTACACCTTC. Its translation is CASKTGTVYGYTF.

V usage is TRBV11-2 and J usage is TRBJ1-2; possibly TRBD1 for D (6 bases). Germline V CDR1 and CDR2: SGHAT, FQNNGV. V was shortened by 4 bases and J by 0 bases, with 21 bases between the two germline ends. This CDR3 spans 18 amino acids. This CDR3 is CASSWGGGLRPTNYGYTF. The CDR3 nucleotides are TGTGCCAGCAGCTGGGGGGGCGGACTGAGACCCACTAACTATGGCTACACCTTC.

In this sample, this clone turned up a few times. The chain employs TRBV5-1 and TRBJ2-1; 13 bases align to TRBD2. This CDR3 region has 15 residues. Trimming removed 6 bases from V and 6 bases from J; junction bases left unmatched: 6. Germline V gene lookup returns CDR1 SGHRS and CDR2 YFSETQ. The CDR3 DNA reads TGCGCCAGCACCCCTACTAGCGGGGGGGTCAATGAGCAGTTCTTC. Translated: CASTPTSGGVNEQFF.

This chain's CDR3 is CASSQGAGQGIYEQYF. DNA of the CDR3: TGTGCCAGCAGCCAAGGAGCAGGACAGGGGATCTACGAGCAGTACTTC. The rearrangement joins TRBV4-2 to TRBJ2-7, with 9 positions matching TRBD1. CDR1 and CDR2 (germline): LGHNA, YNFKEQ. V was clipped by 1 base and J by 3 bases; unmatched bases: 7. This CDR3 region has 16 residues.

The genes are TRBV7-9 and TRBJ2-7; 9 bases fit TRBD1. CDR1 is SEHNR and CDR2 is FQNEAQ in the germline V gene (reference sequence). This CDR3 is 14 amino acids long. With 3 bases clipped from V and 4 bases from J, the junction kept 4 bases outside the gene matches. CDR3 in amino acids: CASSFGTGYYEQYF. The DNA of the CDR3 is TGTGCCAGCAGCTTCGGGACAGGGTATTACGAGCAGTACTTC.

This chain connects TRBV11-2 to TRBJ2-3; D call uncertain. This CDR3 has 14 amino acids. The germline CDR1 and CDR2 sequences are SGHAT and FQNNGV. V lost 1 base, J lost 6 bases, and 11 bases lay in between. DNA of the CDR3: TGTGCCAGCAGCTTAGTAAACCCTCGTGATACGCAGTATTTT. It yields the protein CASSLVNPRDTQYF.

The gene calls are TRBV10-3 and TRBJ2-7, with 8 bases fitting TRBD1. Trimming cost V 3 bases and J 0 bases; bases outside gene matches: 1. The CDR3 totals 14 residues. Germline V gives CDR1 ENHRY, CDR2 SYGVKD. CDR3 in amino acids: CAISEGTGSYEQYF. In DNA, the CDR3 is TGTGCCATCAGTGAAGGGACAGGCTCCTACGAGCAGTACTTC.

V usage is TRBV10-3 and J usage is TRBJ1-1; D remains unclear. Germline V gene lookup returns CDR1 ENHRY and CDR2 SYGVKD. Trimming took 8 bases from V and 10 from J, leaving 17 bases between them. The CDR3 covers 12 residues. The CDR3 loop is CAILQGNPPAFF. DNA of the CDR3: TGTGCCATCCTTCAAGGGAACCCCCCAGCTTTCTTT.

This sequence joins TRBV7-2 and TRBJ2-5; TRBD2 aligns across 12 bases. With 0 bases clipped from V and 5 bases from J, the junction kept 4 bases outside the gene matches. Germline V gene lookup returns CDR1 SGHTA and CDR2 FQGNSA. This CDR3 has 16 amino acids. CDR3 bases: TGTGCCAGCAGCTTAGCAACTAGCGGGGGGTTCGAGACCCAGTACTTC. Its translation: CASSLATSGGFETQYF.

The V gene is TRBV9, the J gene TRBJ2-3, with 7 bases lining up with TRBD2. V was clipped by 2 bases and J by 0 bases; unmatched bases: 6. Germline CDR1 SGDLS, CDR2 YYNGEE. The CDR3 sequence is 16 residues long. The CDR3 loop reads CASSVAGGFSTDTQYF. CDR3 nucleotides: TGTGCCAGCAGCGTGGCCGGGGGGTTTAGCACAGATACGCAGTATTTT.

The gene calls are TRBV7-2 and TRBJ1-2; D gene ambiguous. Deletions cut 0 bases from V and 8 bases from J, with 16 bases between. This CDR3 spans 15 amino acids. CDR1 is SGHTA, CDR2 FQGNSA, per germline. The CDR3 region is CASSLALSASGGYTF. The CDR3 DNA reads as TGTGCCAGCAGCTTAGCGCTGTCGGCATCTGGAGGCTACACCTTC. Variable domain in full (rest from reference TRBV7-2 and TRBJ1-2): GAGVSQSPSNKVTEKGKDVELRCDPISGHTALYWYRQSLGQGLEFLIYFQGNSAPDKSGLPSDRFSAERTGGSVSTLTIQRTQQEDSAVYLCASSLALSASGGYTFGSGTRLTVV.

The chain is built from TRBV27 and TRBJ1-6, with D hard to call. V lost 4 bases, J lost 7 bases, and 11 bases lay in between. Germline V gene lookup returns CDR1 MNHEY and CDR2 SMNVEV (reference sequence). This CDR3 is 14 amino acids long. The CDR3 is CASSSQTRNSPLHF. CDR3 bases: TGTGCCAGCAGTTCGCAGACAAGAAATTCACCCCTCCACTTT.

The rearrangement joins TRBV6-5 to TRBJ2-2, with TRBD2 matching over 10 bases. The CDR3 consists of 15 residues. V dropped 6 bases and J dropped 7; count of bases not matched to a gene: 8. Germline V lookup: CDR1 MNHEY, CDR2 SVGAGI. The CDR3 region has the DNA TGTGCCAGCAGATCGACTAGCGGGCAAAGCGGGGAGCTGTTTTTT. Residues: CASRSTSGQSGELFF.

The chain links TRBV29-1 to TRBJ2-7, with 9 bases matching TRBD1. The J segment lost 9 bases and the V segment lost 5 bases, leaving 14 bases of the junction unmatched. The V gene's germline CDR1 is SQVTM and CDR2 ANQGSEA. The CDR3 sequence is 14 residues long. CDR3 DNA sequence: TGCAGCGTTCTTGGACAGGGGAATCCTACGGGGCAGTACTTC. This encodes CSVLGQGNPTGQYF.

V usage is TRBV27 and J usage is TRBJ2-3, with 14 bases fitting TRBD2. V shed 6 bases and J 4 bases; nucleotides not matched to a gene: 0. Germline V lookup: CDR1 MNHEY, CDR2 SMNVEV (reference sequence). The CDR3 runs 14 residues. CDR3 nucleotides: TGTGCCAGCAGGACTAGCGGGGGGGCAGATACGCAGTATTTT. Its translation: CASRTSGGADTQYF.

The chain links TRBV7-3 to TRBJ2-1, with D perhaps given as TRBD1 or TRBD2 (7 bases each). The CDR3 covers 14 residues. In germline, CDR1 is SGHTA, CDR2 FQGTGA. Trimming left V 3 bases short and J 5 bases short, with 11 bases between. CDR3 residues: CASSLTGRDNEQFF. The CDR3 DNA sequence: TGTGCCAGCAGCTTGACAGGGAGGGACAATGAGCAGTTCTTC.

The CDR3 sequence: CASSYLSTGDYGYTF. DNA of the CDR3: TGTGCCAGCAGTTACTTGTCAACAGGGGACTATGGCTACACCTTC. This rearrangement joins TRBV6-5 to TRBJ1-2; the match to TRBD1 covers 7 bases. This CDR3 has 15 amino acids. Germline CDR1 and CDR2: MNHEY and SVGAGI. Losses at the gene ends were 1 base for V and 3 bases for J; bases not matched to a gene: 5.